Below are 24 T cell receptor beta chains sequenced from a single sample in a study of T cell clones after liver transplantation. Assay used: immunoSEQ multiplex PCR; TCRdb lists only in-frame clones, some missing. The sample consists of about 24,000 clones, 55% to 75% of them appearing once. This specimen was CD4+ T cells from blood, taken before liver transplant. The receptors were sampled from a human donor who received a liver transplant.

The chain combines TRBV4-3 with TRBJ1-3; a weak D match, TRBD1 (6 bases). The V and J ends lost 0 bases and 8 bases respectively, with 11 bases between them. Looked up from germline, CDR1 is LGHNA and CDR2 is YSLEER. The CDR3 runs 14 residues. CDR3 region: CASSQDRGRDTIYF. The CDR3, as DNA: TGCGCCAGCAGCCAAGACAGGGGCCGGGACACCATATATTTT.

V gene TRBV20-1 combines with J gene TRBJ1-2; TRBD1 is a possible D gene (6 bases). Deletions cut 5 bases from V and 6 bases from J, with 10 bases between. Per the germline V gene, CDR1 is DFQATT and CDR2 is SNEGSKA (reference sequence). There are 11 residues in the CDR3. CDR3: CSAYRDHGYTF. CDR3 bases: TGCAGTGCTTACAGGGACCATGGCTACACCTTC.

A few counts support this clone. The chain is built from TRBV6-5 and TRBJ1-3; D is uncertain. Germline V gene lookup returns CDR1 MNHEY and CDR2 SVGAGI. The CDR3 consists of 15 residues. Trimming shortened V by 2 bases and J by 0 bases, and 8 bases separated the two germline ends. The CDR3 reads CASSYQRGSGNTIYF. The CDR3 coding sequence is TGTGCCAGCAGTTACCAACGGGGCTCTGGAAACACCATATATTTT.

The table lists this clone with a few counts. V gene TRBV4-2 combines with J gene TRBJ2-2; weak D call: TRBD2 (7 bases). Germline-derived CDR1 and CDR2 are LGHNA and YNFKEQ. The CDR3 spans 18 residues. With 3 bases removed from V and 7 bases from J, the gap between germline ends came to 24 bases. CDR3 nucleotide sequence: TGTGCCAGCAGCCACTCCCTACGGGGGGCCTCGGCGGGCGGGGAGCTGTTTTTT. Its translation is CASSHSLRGASAGGELFF.

V and J are TRBV5-1 and TRBJ2-1; maybe TRBD2 (5 bases). Trimming stripped 0 bases from V and 6 bases from J, with 10 bases between. Per germline, CDR1 SGHRS and CDR2 YFSETQ. The CDR3 contains 14 residues. CDR3 bases: TGCGCCAGCAGCTTGGCCAATCGGGGCAATGAGCAGTTCTTC. As protein: CASSLANRGNEQFF.

This rearrangement joins TRBV11-2 to TRBJ2-2; 13 bases fit TRBD2. The CDR3 length is 17 residues. After removal of 5 bases from V and 8 bases from J, the junction contained 11 bases not matched to a gene. Germline V gene lookup returns CDR1 SGHAT and CDR2 FQNNGV. The CDR3 DNA follows: TGTGCCAGCAGCCCCACTCGACTAGCGGGAGGCCGGGGGGAGCTGTTTTTT. It encodes CASSPTRLAGGRGELFF.

This clone was found once. The chain combines TRBV28 with TRBJ2-3, with a weak D call TRBD1 (6 bases). Germline-derived CDR1 and CDR2 are MDHEN and SYDVKM. Trimming removed 5 bases at V and 10 bases at J, with 10 bases between. This CDR3 is built from 11 residues. CDR3 nucleotides: TGTGCCAGCAGTCAACAGGGTCCGCAGTATTTT. Translation gives CASSQQGPQYF. Looking up the rest from reference TRBV28 and TRBJ2-3 gives the full variable domain: DVKVTQSSRYLVKRTGEKVFLECVQDMDHENMFWYRQDPGLGLRLIYFSYDVKMKEKGDIPEGYSVSREKKERFSLILESASTNQTSMYLCASSQQGPQYFGPGTRLTVL.

J is TRBJ1-2 and V is TRBV13, with 9 bases aligning to TRBD1. CDR1 and CDR2 from the germline V gene are PRHDT and FYEKMQ (reference sequence). V shed 5 bases and J 4 bases; nucleotides not matched to a gene: 11. The CDR3 spans 16 residues. CDR3 protein: CASSPPGTGFAYGYTF. CDR3 nucleotides: TGTGCCAGCAGCCCTCCCGGGACAGGGTTTGCCTATGGCTACACCTTC.

The chain couples TRBV7-2 to TRBJ2-7, with D perhaps TRBD2 (6 bases). CDR1 and CDR2 (germline): SGHTA, FQGNSA. V dropped 5 bases and J dropped 1 base, with 15 bases sitting between them. This CDR3 has 15 residues. CDR3 amino acids: CASSDLFGGSYEQYF. The CDR3 DNA reads TGTGCCAGCAGCGACCTCTTCGGGGGTTCCTACGAGCAGTACTTC.

The genes are TRBV28 and TRBJ1-2; D possibly corresponds to TRBD1 (5 bases). Trimming removed 3 bases from V and 4 bases from J, with 9 bases in between. The CDR3 runs 13 residues. Germline V gene sequence: CDR1 MDHEN, CDR2 SYDVKM. CDR3 in amino acids: CASSLGVPYGYTF. Written as DNA, the CDR3 is TGTGCCAGCAGTTTGGGGGTCCCCTATGGCTACACCTTC.

The J gene is TRBJ1-2, the V gene TRBV7-9; maybe TRBD1 (6 bases). The CDR3 sequence is 15 residues long. Trimming removed 4 bases at V and 6 bases at J, with 18 bases between. From germline, CDR1 is SEHNR and CDR2 FQNEAQ (reference sequence). The CDR3 loop is CASSSPFQGNDGYTF. As DNA, the CDR3 is TGTGCCAGCAGCTCCCCTTTTCAGGGGAACGATGGCTACACCTTC.

V usage is TRBV28 and J usage is TRBJ2-4; D might be TRBD1 (6 bases). The germline V gene has CDR1 MDHEN and CDR2 SYDVKM. With 7 bases removed from V and 1 base from J, the gap between germline ends came to 14 bases. This CDR3 region has 15 residues. The CDR3 coding sequence is TGTGCCAGCACGCCGAGTCAGGGGGCCAAAAACATTCAGTACTTC. It codes for CASTPSQGAKNIQYF.

The chain couples TRBV9 to TRBJ2-1; 10 nucleotides agree with TRBD2. Germline V lookup: CDR1 SGDLS, CDR2 YYNGEE. This CDR3 region has 16 residues. The J segment lost 8 bases and the V segment lost 0 bases, leaving 8 bases of the junction unmatched. Here the CDR3 reads CASSVAAGGPQDEQFF. CDR3 DNA sequence: TGTGCCAGCAGCGTAGCAGCGGGAGGGCCTCAGGATGAGCAGTTCTTC.

The rearrangement joins TRBV27 to TRBJ2-7, with TRBD2 matching over 8 bases. There are 15 residues in the CDR3. Per germline, CDR1 MNHEY and CDR2 SMNVEV (reference sequence). V shed 9 bases and J 3 bases; nucleotides not matched to a gene: 13. The CDR3 loop is CASPTLGLGLYEQYV. The CDR3 DNA is TGTGCCAGTCCAACTCTGGGACTAGGGCTCTACGAGCAGTACGTC.

The chain joins TRBV5-6 to TRBJ2-5; D not resolved. Germline CDR1 reads SGHDT; CDR2 reads YYEEEE. The CDR3 covers 15 residues. V lost 1 base, J lost 2 bases, and 12 bases lay in between. The CDR3 reads CASSLFRGPQETQYF. The CDR3 coding sequence is TGTGCCAGCAGCTTGTTCCGCGGCCCACAAGAGACCCAGTACTTC.

The rearrangement joins TRBV5-6 to TRBJ2-7, with TRBD2 as a possible D gene (6 bases). The germline V and J ends were trimmed by 3 bases and 0 bases, with 10 bases remaining between them. The germline V gene encodes CDR1 SGHDT and CDR2 YYEEEE. The CDR3 spans 14 residues. The CDR3 protein is CASSSTAGSYEQYV. Here the CDR3 DNA reads TGTGCCAGCAGCTCTACAGCGGGCTCCTACGAGCAGTACGTC.

This chain uses TRBV6-5 with TRBJ2-1; 7 nucleotides line up with TRBD1. Trimming at V came to 8 bases and at J to 9 bases, leaving 13 bases not matched to a gene. CDR1 and CDR2 (germline): MNHEY, SVGAGI. This CDR3 is built from 14 residues. The CDR3 region has the DNA TGTGCCAGCCGCGGGCAGGGGGATGTAGGTGAGCAGTTCTTC. This encodes CASRGQGDVGEQFF.

The V gene is TRBV19, the J gene TRBJ2-3; 8 nucleotides line up with TRBD1. The CDR3 loop spans 13 amino acids. CDR1 is LNHDA, CDR2 SQIVND, per germline (reference sequence). V lost 7 bases and J lost 1; bases outside the gene matches: 1. CDR3 region: CASKDRGTDTQYF. The CDR3 DNA follows: TGTGCCAGTAAGGACAGGGGCACAGATACGCAGTATTTT.

This sequence joins TRBV30 and TRBJ1-1; 7 bases fit TRBD1. The CDR3 is 14 residues long. From germline, CDR1 is GTSNPN and CDR2 SVGIG (reference sequence). The V segment lost 2 bases and the J segment 0 bases; nucleotides outside the gene matches: 3. The CDR3 coding sequence is TGTGCCTGGAGTTTGGGGACAGTGAACACTGAAGCTTTCTTT. It codes for CAWSLGTVNTEAFF.

The rearrangement links TRBV7-6 to TRBJ2-1; 8 bases fit TRBD2. The germline gives CDR1 SGHVS, CDR2 FNYEAQ. The length of the CDR3 is 18 residues. V gave up 4 bases and J gave up 7 bases; unmatched junction bases: 18. This chain's CDR3 is CASSSPLGGDTFGNEQFF. The CDR3 DNA follows: TGTGCCAGCAGCTCTCCGCTCGGGGGGGATACGTTCGGTAATGAGCAGTTCTTC.

This chain joins TRBV5-1 and TRBJ2-2; 7 bases line up with TRBD2. This CDR3 comprises 16 residues. Germline trimming cut 4 bases from V and 0 bases from J; bases unmatched to any gene: 6. Germline V lookup: CDR1 SGHRS, CDR2 YFSETQ. CDR3: CASSPPAGANTGELFF. CDR3 DNA: TGCGCCAGCAGCCCACCGGCGGGGGCGAACACCGGGGAGCTGTTTTTT.

This clone was seen just once. This chain connects TRBV6-1 to TRBJ2-3; TRBD2 is a possible D gene (6 bases). Trimming stripped 5 bases from V and 5 bases from J, with 14 bases between. The CDR3 runs 14 residues. The V gene's germline CDR1 is MNHNS and CDR2 SASEGT. CDR3 nucleotides: TGTGCCAGCAGTCCTTCTAGCGCAAGAGATACGCAGTATTTT. Its translation: CASSPSSARDTQYF.

This clone was seen more than once but under ten times. This sequence joins TRBV18 and TRBJ1-2, with a possible D match to TRBD1 (6 bases). The CDR3 loop spans 16 amino acids. The V end was cut by 6 bases, the J end by 5 bases, with 22 bases between. Germline lookup yields CDR1 KGHSH and CDR2 LQKENI. CDR3 DNA sequence: TGTGCCAGCTCTGAACGGGGGCAGACCCCGGGATATGGCTACACCTTC. This codes for CASSERGQTPGYGYTF.

The genes are TRBV6-6 and TRBJ2-3; D assignment may be TRBD1 or TRBD2 (5 bases each). The CDR3 is 16 residues long. Germline V gene lookup returns CDR1 MNHNY and CDR2 SVGAGI (reference sequence). With 2 bases removed from V and 1 base from J, the gap between germline ends came to 13 bases. CDR3 sequence reads: CASSYGTVERTDTQYF. The CDR3 coding sequence is TGTGCCAGCAGTTACGGGACCGTTGAACGCACAGATACGCAGTATTTT.